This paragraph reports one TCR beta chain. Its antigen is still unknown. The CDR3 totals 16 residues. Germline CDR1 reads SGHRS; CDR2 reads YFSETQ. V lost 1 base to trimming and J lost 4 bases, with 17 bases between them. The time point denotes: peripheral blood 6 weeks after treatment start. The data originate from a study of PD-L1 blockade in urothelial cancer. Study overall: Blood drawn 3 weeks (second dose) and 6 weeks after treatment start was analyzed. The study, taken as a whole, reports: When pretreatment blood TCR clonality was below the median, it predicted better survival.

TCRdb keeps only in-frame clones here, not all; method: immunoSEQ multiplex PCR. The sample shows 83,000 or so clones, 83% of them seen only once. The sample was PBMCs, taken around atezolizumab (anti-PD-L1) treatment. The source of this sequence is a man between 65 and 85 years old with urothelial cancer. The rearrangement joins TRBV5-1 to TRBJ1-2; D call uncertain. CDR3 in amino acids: CASSLSGVRDPYGYTF. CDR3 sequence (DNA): TGCGCCAGCAGCTTGTCGGGCGTGAGGGATCCCTATGGCTACACCTTC.